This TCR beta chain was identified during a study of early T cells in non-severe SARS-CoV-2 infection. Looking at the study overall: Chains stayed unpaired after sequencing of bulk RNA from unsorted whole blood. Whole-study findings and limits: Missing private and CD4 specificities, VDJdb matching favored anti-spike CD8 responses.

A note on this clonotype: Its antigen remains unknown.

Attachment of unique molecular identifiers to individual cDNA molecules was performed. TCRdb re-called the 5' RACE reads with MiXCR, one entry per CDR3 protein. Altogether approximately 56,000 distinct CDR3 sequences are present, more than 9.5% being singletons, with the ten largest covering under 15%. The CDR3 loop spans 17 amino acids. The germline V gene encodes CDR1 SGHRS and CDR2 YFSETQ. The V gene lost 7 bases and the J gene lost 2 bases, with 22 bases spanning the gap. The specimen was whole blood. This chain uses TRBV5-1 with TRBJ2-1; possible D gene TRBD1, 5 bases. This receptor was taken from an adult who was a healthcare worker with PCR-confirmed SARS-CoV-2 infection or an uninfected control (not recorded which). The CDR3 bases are TGCGCCAGCTTCCAGGGCAGCCCGAATCGCCCCTACAATGAGCAGTTCTTC. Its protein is CASFQGSPNRPYNEQFF.